This TCR beta chain was recovered during a study of shared clonotypes between healthy human individuals. General study results and limits: Rarefaction demonstrated incomplete sorted-subset sequencing despite large depth. Only blood was sampled; tissue repertoires likely differ.

The assay was carried out at the deep level. This table comes from immunoSEQ multiplex PCR, and its TCRdb copy is limited to in-frame clones, with some not included. Of some 790,000 clones in the sample, roughly two thirds were seen once. Looked up from germline, CDR1 is SGHDN and CDR2 is FVKESK. The V gene lost 4 bases and the J gene lost 6 bases, with 14 bases spanning the gap. The length of the CDR3 is 14 residues. Points on this clone: The antigen is not known.

The sequence was obtained from a woman in her twenties or thirties in good health. Sequencing was carried out using memory CD4+ T cells sorted from blood. Subset indicated: CD45RA-negative fraction. The genes are TRBV14 and TRBJ2-3; possible D gene TRBD2, 6 bases. The CDR3 sequence: CASSLGRSRDTQYF. CDR3 nucleotides: TGTGCCAGCAGCCTGGGGAGGAGTCGGGATACGCAGTATTTT.